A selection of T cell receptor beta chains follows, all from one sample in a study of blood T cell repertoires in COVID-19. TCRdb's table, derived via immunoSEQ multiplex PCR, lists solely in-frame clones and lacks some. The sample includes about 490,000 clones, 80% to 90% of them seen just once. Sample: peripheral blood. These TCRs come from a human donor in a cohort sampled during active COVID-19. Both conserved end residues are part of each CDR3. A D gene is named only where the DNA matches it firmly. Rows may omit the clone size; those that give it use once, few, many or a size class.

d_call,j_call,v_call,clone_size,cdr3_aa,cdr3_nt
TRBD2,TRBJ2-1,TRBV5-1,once,CASSLGGDEQFF,TGCGCCAGCAGCCTTGGGGGGGATGAGCAGTTCTTC
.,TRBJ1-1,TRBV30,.,CAWGLRWTEAFF,TGTGCCTGGGGCCTGAGATGGACTGAAGCTTTCTTT
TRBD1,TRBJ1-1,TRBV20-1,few,CSASPGQGRDAFF,TGCAGTGCCAGTCCGGGACAGGGACGGGACGCTTTCTTT
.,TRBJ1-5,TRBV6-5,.,CASTFNSNQPQHF,TGTGCCAGCACTTTTAATAGCAATCAGCCCCAGCATTTT
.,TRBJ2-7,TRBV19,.,CASSIAEATTYEQYF,TGTGCCAGTAGTATTGCAGAGGCGACTACCTACGAGCAGTACTTC
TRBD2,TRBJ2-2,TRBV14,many,CASSPQTSGTGELFF,TGTGCCAGCAGCCCCCAGACTAGCGGGACCGGGGAGCTGTTTTTT
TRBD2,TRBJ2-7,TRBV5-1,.,CASSLVGSGAYEQYF,TGCGCCAGCAGCTTGGTTGGTAGCGGGGCCTACGAGCAGTACTTC
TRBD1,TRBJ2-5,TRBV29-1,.,CSAWTGGVETQYF,TGCAGCGCCTGGACAGGGGGCGTTGAGACCCAGTACTTC
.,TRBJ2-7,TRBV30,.,CAFTGAGPYEQYF,TGTGCCTTCACCGGGGCGGGGCCCTACGAGCAGTACTTC
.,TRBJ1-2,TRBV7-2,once,CASSLKLYGYTF,TGTGCCAGCAGCTTGAAACTGTATGGCTACACCTTC
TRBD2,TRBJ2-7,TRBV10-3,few,CAISFLTSGSYEQYF,TGTGCCATCAGTTTCCTGACTAGCGGGAGTTACGAGCAGTACTTC
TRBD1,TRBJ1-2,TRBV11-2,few,CASSLGGQGGAYGYTF,TGTGCCAGCAGCTTAGGAGGACAGGGAGGTGCCTATGGCTACACCTTC
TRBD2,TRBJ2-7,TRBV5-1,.,CASSPPSGSYEQYF,TGCGCCAGCAGCCCACCCAGCGGGAGTTACGAGCAGTACTTC
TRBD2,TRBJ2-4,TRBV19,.,CASAWTSGEWGIQYF,TGTGCCAGTGCCTGGACTAGCGGGGAATGGGGCATTCAGTACTTC
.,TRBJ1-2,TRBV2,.,CASRLSDLGGYTF,TGTGCCAGCCGTTTATCTGACTTGGGTGGCTACACCTTC
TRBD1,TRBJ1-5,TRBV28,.,CASTFGTAGNQPQHF,TGTGCCAGCACCTTCGGGACAGCGGGCAATCAGCCCCAGCATTTT
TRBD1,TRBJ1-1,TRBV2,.,CASSRDRVSTEAFF,TGTGCCAGCAGTAGGGACAGGGTCTCTACTGAAGCTTTCTTT
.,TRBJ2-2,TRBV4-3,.,CASSQHRDTGELFF,TGCGCCAGCAGCCAGCACCGCGACACCGGGGAGCTGTTTTTT
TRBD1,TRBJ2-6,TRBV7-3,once,CASSSGQPYSGANVLTF,TGTGCCAGCAGCTCGGGACAGCCATACTCTGGGGCCAACGTCCTGACTTTC
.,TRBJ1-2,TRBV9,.,CARPQEDGYTF,TGTGCCAGACCCCAAGAGGATGGCTACACCTTC
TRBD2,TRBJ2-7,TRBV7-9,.,CASSLISGRTVRGHYEQYF,TGTGCCAGCAGCTTAATTAGCGGGAGGACTGTCCGAGGGCACTACGAGCAGTACTTC
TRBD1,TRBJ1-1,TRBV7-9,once,CASSSGVGTGKLWAFF,TGTGCCAGCAGCTCCGGGGTCGGGACAGGGAAGCTCTGGGCTTTCTTT
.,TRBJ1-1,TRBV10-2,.,CASSGGTQPTLNTEAFF,TGCGCCAGCAGTGGGGGGACACAGCCTACTTTGAACACTGAAGCTTTCTTT
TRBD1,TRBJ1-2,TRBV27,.,CASSDRDSRYTF,TGTGCCAGCAGTGACAGGGATTCGCGCTACACCTTC
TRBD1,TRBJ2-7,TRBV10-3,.,CAISSGTGGTYEQYF,TGTGCCATCAGCTCCGGGACAGGGGGCACCTACGAGCAGTACTTC
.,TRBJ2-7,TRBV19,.,CASSITQNEQYF,TGTGCCAGTAGTATAACCCAGAACGAGCAGTACTTC
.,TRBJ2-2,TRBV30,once,CAWPGTTNTGELFF,TGTGCCTGGCCTGGAACTACTAACACCGGGGAGCTGTTTTTT
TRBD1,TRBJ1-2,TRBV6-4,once,CASRYTSGTASYGYTF,TGTGCCAGCAGGTATACCTCCGGGACAGCTTCCTATGGCTACACCTTC
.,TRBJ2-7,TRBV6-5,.,CASSYSDPGDSYEQYF,TGTGCCAGCAGTTACTCGGATCCAGGGGACTCCTACGAGCAGTACTTC
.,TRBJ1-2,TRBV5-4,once,CASSPGGLYYGYTF,TGTGCCAGCAGCCCGGGGGGGTTATACTATGGCTACACCTTC
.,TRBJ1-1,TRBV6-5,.,CASSYSRRVDTEAFF,TGTGCCAGCAGTTACTCGCGCAGGGTAGACACTGAAGCTTTCTTT
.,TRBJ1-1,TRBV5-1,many,CASREGIVGTEAFF,TGCGCCAGCAGGGAGGGGATCGTCGGCACTGAAGCTTTCTTT